These 17 T cell receptor beta chains were sequenced from one sample in a study of T cell responses to AZD1222 COVID-19 vaccine. This table comes from immunoSEQ multiplex PCR, and its TCRdb copy is limited to in-frame clones, with some not included. The table lists fewer than 200,000 clones, around 89% of them singletons. The material sequenced was peripheral blood, taken 28 days after the second dose of the MenACWY control vaccine. The receptors were gathered from an adult who received the MenACWY meningococcal vaccine as a control.

This chain uses TRBV6-5 with TRBJ1-1; D is uncertain. Looked up from germline, CDR1 is MNHEY and CDR2 is SVGAGI. The ends were cut back, 7 bases at V and 1 base at J, with 13 bases in the middle. The CDR3 runs 14 residues. Here the CDR3 DNA reads TGTGCCAGCACCCAAGGACTGCCGAACACTGAAGCTTTCTTT. Translation: CASTQGLPNTEAFF.

This rearrangement joins TRBV19 to TRBJ1-5; D might be TRBD1 (6 bases). The V end was cut by 0 bases, the J end by 3 bases, with 12 bases between. CDR1 LNHDA and CDR2 SQIVND come from the germline V gene (reference sequence). CDR3 length: 16 amino acids. CDR3 sequence (DNA): TGTGCCAGTAGTATAGACCCCGGACAGTACAATCAGCCCCAGCATTTT. Protein sequence: CASSIDPGQYNQPQHF.

This clone was recorded once. The chain links TRBV6-2 or TRBV6-3 to TRBJ2-1; tentatively, D is TRBD2 (5 bases). The V and J ends lost 5 bases and 0 bases respectively, with 11 bases between them. CDR1 and CDR2 from the germline V gene are MNHEY and SVGEGT. The CDR3 consists of 15 residues. CDR3 loop: CASSKGLNSYNEQFF. The CDR3 DNA sequence: TGTGCCAGCAGTAAAGGACTTAACTCCTACAATGAGCAGTTCTTC.

V gene TRBV28 combines with J gene TRBJ2-3, with D tentatively TRBD1 (5 bases). Germline values: CDR1 MDHEN, CDR2 SYDVKM. This CDR3 is 12 amino acids long. Trimming shortened V by 8 bases and J by 5 bases, and 11 bases separated the two germline ends. The CDR3 nucleotides read TGTGCCAGCCACCTCCAGGGAGATACGCAGTATTTT. Translating it yields CASHLQGDTQYF.

This clone was detected once. The chain's CDR3 is CASSRRGQGQGNSPLHF. The CDR3 nucleotides are TGCGCCAGCAGCCGTCGGGGACAGGGGCAGGGTAATTCACCCCTCCACTTT. The chain links TRBV4-3 to TRBJ1-6; TRBD1 aligns across 10 bases. After removal of 4 bases from V and 6 bases from J, the junction contained 9 bases not matched to a gene. The CDR3 is made up of 17 amino acids. Germline V gene data show CDR1 as LGHNA and CDR2 as YSLEER.

The chain has TRBV11-2 and TRBJ2-7; 12 bases match TRBD2. The CDR3 consists of 18 residues. Germline lookup yields CDR1 SGHAT and CDR2 FQNNGV. The trim removed 2 bases at V and 0 bases at J, leaving 8 bases unmatched. The CDR3 reads CASSLRTSGANISYEQYF. In nucleotides, the CDR3 is TGTGCCAGCAGCTTAAGGACTAGCGGGGCCAACATCTCCTACGAGCAGTACTTC. Using reference TRBV11-2 and TRBJ2-7 for the parts outside the CDR3, the full variable domain is EAGVAQSPRYKIIEKRQSVAFWCNPISGHATLYWYQQILGQGPKLLIQFQNNGVVDDSQLPKDRFSAERLKGVDSTLKIQPAKLEDSAVYLCASSLRTSGANISYEQYFGPGTRLTVT.

J is TRBJ1-2 and V is TRBV24-1, with D maybe TRBD1 (5 bases). The CDR3 has 15 amino acids. Trimming shortened V by 3 bases and J by 2 bases, and 12 bases separated the two germline ends. Germline V gives CDR1 KGHDR, CDR2 SFDVKD. For the CDR3, the DNA is TGTGCCACCAGTGATACCGGGACCGCGAACTATGGCTACACCTTC. Amino acids: CATSDTGTANYGYTF.

The chain combines TRBV19 with TRBJ1-1; D may be TRBD1 (5 bases). Trimming cost V 2 bases and J 2 bases, with 9 bases left between them. CDR3 length: 14 amino acids. Germline V gene data show CDR1 as LNHDA and CDR2 as SQIVND (reference sequence). The CDR3 spells CASSIWRGNTEAFF. The CDR3, as DNA: TGTGCCAGTAGTATATGGAGGGGAAACACTGAAGCTTTCTTT.

The chain uses TRBV21-1 and TRBJ2-7; TRBD2 is taken as the D call from the table, unchecked against the DNA. TRBV21-1 is listed as a pseudogene. The CDR3 extends over 11 amino acids. The CDR3 is CASSTPGEQYF. The CDR3 nucleotides read TGTGCCAGCAGCACCCCGGGCGAGCAGTACTTC.

V usage is TRBV29-1 and J usage is TRBJ2-3, with 7 bases fitting TRBD1. This CDR3 region has 15 residues. The J segment lost 6 bases and the V segment lost 7 bases, leaving 16 bases of the junction unmatched. Germline CDR1 reads SQVTM; CDR2 reads ANQGSEA. The CDR3 reads CSAVRDRFFGDTQYF. For the CDR3, the DNA is TGCAGCGCTGTACGGGACAGATTTTTCGGTGATACGCAGTATTTT.

This rearrangement joins TRBV3-1 (or the pseudogene TRBV3-2) to TRBJ1-5, with D possibly matching TRBD1 (6 bases). The CDR3 consists of 16 residues. Germline CDR1 and CDR2: LGHDT and YNNKEL (reference sequence). Trimming stripped 3 bases from V and 4 bases from J, with 16 bases between. CDR3 nucleotide sequence: TGTGCCAGCAGCCATGATGGGCGGACAGAGAATCAGCCCCAGCATTTT. As protein: CASSHDGRTENQPQHF.

The table lists this clone with a few counts. The chain employs TRBV4-3 and TRBJ2-7; a weak D match, TRBD2 (6 bases). The CDR3 covers 17 residues. In germline, CDR1 is LGHNA, CDR2 YSLEER. V was clipped by 0 bases and J by 7 bases, with 22 bases between them. The CDR3 is CASSQDPKRREAVEQYF. As DNA, the CDR3 is TGCGCCAGCAGCCAAGACCCAAAGCGGAGGGAAGCGGTAGAGCAGTACTTC.

The rearrangement uses TRBV3-1 (or the pseudogene TRBV3-2) and TRBJ2-7; a possible D gene is TRBD1 (5 bases). The CDR3 extends over 12 amino acids. The V end was cut by 0 bases, the J end by 7 bases, with 7 bases between. Germline assignment: CDR1 LGHDT and CDR2 YNNKEL (reference sequence). The CDR3 loop is CASSQDRGEQYF. The CDR3 nucleotides read TGTGCCAGCAGCCAAGATAGGGGAGAGCAGTACTTC.

V is TRBV6-5 and J is TRBJ2-5; TRBD2 might be the D (5 bases). Germline V lookup: CDR1 MNHEY, CDR2 SVGAGI. This CDR3 has 15 amino acids. V was cut by 3 bases and J by 5 bases, with 16 bases left in between. CDR3 coding DNA: TGTGCCAGCAGTTATGCCGGGTCGGGCGGGGAGACCCAGTACTTC. Its protein is CASSYAGSGGETQYF.

This clone has only one observation. V usage is TRBV6-5 and J usage is TRBJ1-1; D gene ambiguous. Trimming shortened V by 7 bases and J by 5 bases, and 14 bases separated the two germline ends. The CDR3 runs 13 residues. From germline, CDR1 is MNHEY and CDR2 SVGAGI. The chain's CDR3 is CASINAVGTEAFF. For the CDR3, the DNA is TGTGCCAGCATTAACGCGGTGGGAACTGAAGCTTTCTTT.

This clone has a single count. This chain joins TRBV7-9 and TRBJ1-2, with unresolved D. The CDR3 covers 14 residues. Germline V gives CDR1 SEHNR, CDR2 FQNEAQ (reference sequence). V was trimmed by 1 base and J by 8 bases, leaving 14 bases between them. The CDR3 region is CASSLDGQFMGYTF. The CDR3 DNA follows: TGTGCCAGCAGCTTAGATGGGCAGTTCATGGGCTACACCTTC.

The rearrangement joins TRBV5-1 to TRBJ1-2, with D maybe TRBD1 (5 bases). V lost 3 bases and J 5 bases, leaving 11 bases between the germline ends. The CDR3 loop spans 13 amino acids. The germline CDR1 and CDR2 sequences are SGHRS and YFSETQ. The CDR3 nucleotides read TGCGCCAGCAGCTATGACAGCGATTATGGCTACACCTTC. This encodes CASSYDSDYGYTF.